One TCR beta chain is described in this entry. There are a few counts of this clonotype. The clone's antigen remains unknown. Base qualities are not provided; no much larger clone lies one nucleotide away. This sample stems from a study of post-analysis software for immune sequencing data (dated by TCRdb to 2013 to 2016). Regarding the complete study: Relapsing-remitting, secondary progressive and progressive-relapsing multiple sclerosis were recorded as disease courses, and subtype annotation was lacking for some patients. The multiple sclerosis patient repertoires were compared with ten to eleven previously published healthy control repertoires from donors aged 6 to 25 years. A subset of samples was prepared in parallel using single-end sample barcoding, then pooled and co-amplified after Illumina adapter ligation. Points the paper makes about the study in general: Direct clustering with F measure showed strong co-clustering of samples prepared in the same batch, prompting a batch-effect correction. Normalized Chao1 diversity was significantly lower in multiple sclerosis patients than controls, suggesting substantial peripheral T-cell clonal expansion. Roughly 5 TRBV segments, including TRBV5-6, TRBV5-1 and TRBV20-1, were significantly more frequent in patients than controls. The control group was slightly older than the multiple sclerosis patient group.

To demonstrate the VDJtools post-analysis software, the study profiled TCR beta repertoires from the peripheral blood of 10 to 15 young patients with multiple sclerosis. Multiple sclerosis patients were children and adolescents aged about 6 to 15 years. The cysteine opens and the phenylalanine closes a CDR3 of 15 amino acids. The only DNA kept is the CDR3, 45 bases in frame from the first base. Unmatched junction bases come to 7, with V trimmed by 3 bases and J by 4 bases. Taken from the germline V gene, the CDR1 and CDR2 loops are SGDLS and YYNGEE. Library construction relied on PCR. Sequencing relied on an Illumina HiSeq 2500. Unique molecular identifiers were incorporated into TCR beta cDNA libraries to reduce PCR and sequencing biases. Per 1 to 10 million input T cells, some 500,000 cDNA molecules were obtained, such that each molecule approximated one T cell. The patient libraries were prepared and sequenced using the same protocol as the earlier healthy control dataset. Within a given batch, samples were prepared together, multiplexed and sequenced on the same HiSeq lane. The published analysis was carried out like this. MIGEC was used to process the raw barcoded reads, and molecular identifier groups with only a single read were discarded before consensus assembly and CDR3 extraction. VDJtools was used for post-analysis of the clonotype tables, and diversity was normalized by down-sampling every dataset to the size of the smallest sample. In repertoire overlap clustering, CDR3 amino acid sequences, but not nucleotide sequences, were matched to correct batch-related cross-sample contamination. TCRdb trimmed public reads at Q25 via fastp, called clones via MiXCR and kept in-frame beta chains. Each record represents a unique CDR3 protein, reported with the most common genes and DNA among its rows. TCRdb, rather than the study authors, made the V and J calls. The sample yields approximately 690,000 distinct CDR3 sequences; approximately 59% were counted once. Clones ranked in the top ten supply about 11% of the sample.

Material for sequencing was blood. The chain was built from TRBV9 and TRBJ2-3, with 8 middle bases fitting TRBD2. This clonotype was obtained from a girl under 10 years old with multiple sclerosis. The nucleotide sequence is TGTGCCAGCAGCGCCAGCGGGAGTGTCGCAGATACGCAGTATTTT. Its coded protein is CASSASGSVADTQYF. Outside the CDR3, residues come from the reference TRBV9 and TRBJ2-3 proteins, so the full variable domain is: DSGVTQTPKHLITATGQRVTLRCSPRSGDLSVYWYQQSLDQGLQFLIQYYNGEERAKGNILERFSAQQFPDLHSELNLSSLELGDSALYFCASSASGSVADTQYFGPGTRLTVL.